This TCR beta chain was sequenced in a study of blood T cell repertoires in COVID-19. Study details: Collection of acute and convalescent COVID-19 samples took place in the United States, Italy and Spain. T cells, B-cell-depleted T cells, or PBMCs provided the cDNA or gDNA that served as material.

CDR1 is GTSNPN, CDR2 SVGIG, per germline (reference sequence). The V end lost 2 bases, the J end lost 2 bases, and 7 bases lay between the germline ends. CDR3 length: 12 residues. TCRdb's copy holds only in-frame clones and misses some; the assay was immunoSEQ multiplex PCR. The sample consists of approximately 250,000 clones, 88% of them appearing once. Adults between roughly 18 and 90 years of age took part from 24 US areas. Sequenced sample: PBMCs or T cells enriched from blood (not recorded which). The sequence came from a woman aged 40 to 49 with acute COVID-19. V and J are TRBV30 and TRBJ2-7; TRBD1 might be the D (5 bases). CDR3 in amino acids: CAWSSRAYEQYF. The CDR3 nucleotides are TGTGCCTGGAGTAGCAGGGCCTACGAGCAGTACTTC.